This TCR beta chain was sequenced during a study of T cells in narcolepsy. Points from the study as a whole: Healthy controls reportedly lacked the autoreactive clonotypes serially found in patients' blood. Same-patient CSF and blood CD4+ T cell clonotypes included HCRT-specific and TRIB2-specific autoreactive ones.

TCRdb keeps only in-frame clones here, not all; method: immunoSEQ multiplex PCR. The sample has about 10,000 clones; 65% to 80% are singletons. This clone showed up just a few times. The antigen remains unidentified. The V and J ends lost 0 bases and 0 bases, in that order; junction bases with no gene match: 21. CDR1 and CDR2 from the germline V gene are LGHNA and YSLEER. This CDR3 has 22 residues. The gene calls are TRBV4-3 and TRBJ2-5; TRBD2 agrees at 8 bases. The clonotype originates from a human donor with narcolepsy. Material for sequencing was CD45RA- memory CD8+ T cells from PBMCs. CDR3 sequence (DNA): TGCGCCAGCAGCCAAGATTATTATAGCGGGACTATCCTATACCCGTACCAAGAGACCCAGTACTTC. Translating it yields CASSQDYYSGTILYPYQETQYF.